Following are 24 T cell receptor beta chains from one sample sequenced in a study of cytomegalovirus exposure and HLA in healthy donors. Amplification used 60 Vbeta primers and 13 Jbeta primers. Some clones are missing from TCRdb's copy, which holds only in-frame ones; the method was immunoSEQ multiplex PCR. The sample has 160,000 or so clones, nearly 80% seen once. Material: PBMCs. The source is a man aged 18 to 30 in good health and CMV-seropositive.

This chain joins TRBV5-4 and TRBJ1-2; weak D call: TRBD1 (6 bases). V was cut by 0 bases and J by 5 bases, with 14 bases left in between. CDR3 length equals 15 residues. Germline V CDR1 and CDR2: SGHNT, YYREEE (reference sequence). DNA for the CDR3: TGTGCCAGCAGCTTGGGTGGACAGAGCTCGTATGGCTACACCTTC. Translating it yields CASSLGGQSSYGYTF.

The J gene is TRBJ2-1, the V gene TRBV19, with 12 nucleotides matching TRBD2. The CDR3 has 17 amino acids. Trimming removed 4 bases from V and 7 bases from J; junction bases left unmatched: 11. Per germline, CDR1 LNHDA and CDR2 SQIVND (reference sequence). The CDR3 coding sequence is TGTGCCAGTAGTAGGGGGACTAGCGGGTGGGTGAGGAATGAGCAGTTCTTC. Translated: CASSRGTSGWVRNEQFF.

This chain connects TRBV7-3 to TRBJ1-1; a weak D match, TRBD1 (6 bases). CDR3 length: 14 residues. Trimming stripped 6 bases from V and 4 bases from J, with 15 bases between. CDR1 and CDR2 from the germline V gene are SGHTA and FQGTGA. The CDR3 nucleotides are TGTGCCAGCAGTCCCCACAGGGAAATCACTGAAGCTTTCTTT. Its protein is CASSPHREITEAFF.

The chain recombines TRBV7-3 with TRBJ2-2; 12 nucleotides agree with TRBD2. The CDR3 sequence is 15 residues long. Germline V gene data show CDR1 as SGHTA and CDR2 as FQGTGA. J gave up 5 bases and V 5 bases, and 3 bases lay outside the gene matches. The CDR3 here is CASSLAGGRTGELFF. The CDR3 DNA is TGTGCCAGCAGCCTAGCGGGGGGGCGTACCGGGGAGCTGTTTTTT.

The rearrangement uses TRBV7-2 and TRBJ1-2; the D gene is possibly TRBD1 (6 bases). Trimming pared 0 bases from V and 4 bases from J, leaving 9 bases between. The CDR3 length is 14 residues. Germline lookup yields CDR1 SGHTA and CDR2 FQGNSA. As DNA, the CDR3 is TGTGCCAGCAGCTTAGCGGGCAGGGGCTATGGCTACACCTTC. Its translation: CASSLAGRGYGYTF.

The chain carries TRBV5-6 and TRBJ1-2; a possible D gene is TRBD1 (5 bases). Trimming shortened V by 0 bases and J by 0 bases, and 12 bases separated the two germline ends. Germline V lookup: CDR1 SGHDT, CDR2 YYEEEE. The length of the CDR3 is 16 residues. Written as DNA, the CDR3 is TGTGCCAGCAGCTTGGGTACAGGTTTAACTAACTATGGCTACACCTTC. Encoded protein: CASSLGTGLTNYGYTF.

The chain couples TRBV10-2 to TRBJ2-7; 7 nucleotides align to TRBD2. Germline trimming cut 0 bases from V and 7 bases from J; bases unmatched to any gene: 12. The CDR3 loop spans 16 amino acids. The germline CDR1 and CDR2 sequences are WSHSY and SAAADI. CDR3 in DNA: TGCGCCAGCAGTGAGTCCCGATGGGAGGGACTCCTAGAGCAGTACTTC. Its protein is CASSESRWEGLLEQYF.

The chain carries TRBV20-1 and TRBJ2-5; D uncertain. Between the trimmed V and J ends, which lost 6 bases and 5 bases, there was a span of 10 bases. Germline assignment: CDR1 DFQATT and CDR2 SNEGSKA (reference sequence). The CDR3 contains 11 residues. The CDR3, as DNA: TGCAGTGCGATCACCCGGGAGACCCAGTACTTC. Protein sequence: CSAITRETQYF.

This clone was counted a few times. This chain connects TRBV5-4 to TRBJ2-1; 7 bases match TRBD2. CDR3 size: 18 residues. V dropped 0 bases and J dropped 0; count of bases not matched to a gene: 9. Germline CDR1 and CDR2: SGHNT and YYREEE (reference sequence). The CDR3 sequence is CASSLGSGGASSYNEQFF. The DNA of the CDR3 is TGTGCCAGCAGCTTGGGGTCGGGGGGAGCAAGCTCCTACAATGAGCAGTTCTTC.

This sequence joins TRBV14 and TRBJ2-7; a weak D match, TRBD1 (6 bases). The CDR3 has 12 residues. V lost 4 bases to trimming and J lost 4 bases, with 8 bases between them. Germline lookup yields CDR1 SGHDN and CDR2 FVKESK. The CDR3 protein is CASSRTVYEQYF. Written as DNA, the CDR3 is TGTGCCAGCAGCCGGACAGTTTACGAGCAGTACTTC.

The genes are TRBV19 and TRBJ1-5, with D unresolved. CDR1 and CDR2 (germline): LNHDA, SQIVND (reference sequence). V gave up 3 bases and J gave up 0 bases, with 9 bases separating them. CDR3 length: 15 residues. CDR3 in DNA: TGTGCCAGTAGTATCCCCGGAGATAGCAATCAGCCCCAGCATTTT. Translated, it gives CASSIPGDSNQPQHF.

The genes are TRBV7-2 and TRBJ1-4; D is unresolved. The CDR3 is 15 residues long. V gave up 5 bases and J gave up 0 bases, with 10 bases separating them. The germline V gene has CDR1 SGHTA and CDR2 FQGNSA. CDR3 DNA: TGTGCCAGCAGCCCCATGGGCTCAACTAATGAAAAACTGTTTTTT. It is translated as CASSPMGSTNEKLFF.

This chain links TRBV6-5 with TRBJ1-5, with D possibly TRBD1 on 5 matching bases. CDR1 MNHEY and CDR2 SVGAGI come from the germline V gene. The CDR3 is 14 amino acids. The V end was cut by 2 bases, the J end by 3 bases, with 8 bases between. DNA of the CDR3: TGTGCCAGCAGTTACGGGGCGAACAATCAGCCCCAGCATTTT. As protein: CASSYGANNQPQHF.

The chain uses TRBV2 and TRBJ1-1; D perhaps matches TRBD1 (5 bases). This CDR3 comprises 15 residues. V lost 8 bases to trimming and J lost 6 bases, with 22 bases between them. Per germline, CDR1 SNHLY and CDR2 FYNNEI. For the CDR3, the DNA is TGTGCCAGCGGAAGAACACGGGGGACGGGCCCTGAAGCTTTCTTT. The encoded protein is CASGRTRGTGPEAFF.

This clone has only a few counts. The J gene is TRBJ1-2, the V gene TRBV7-9; D ambiguous. Trimming stripped 1 base from V and 8 bases from J, with 11 bases between. This CDR3 has 13 residues. The germline V gene has CDR1 SEHNR and CDR2 FQNEAQ (reference sequence). DNA of the CDR3: TGTGCCAGCAGCTTAGAGGAGGGAATAGGCTACACCTTC. Translating it yields CASSLEEGIGYTF.

This clone was counted between two and nine times. The sample contains more than one DNA sequence encoding this CDR3. The rearrangement joins TRBV5-4 to TRBJ2-7; TRBD1 might be the D (5 bases). The V end lost 5 bases, the J end lost 3 bases, and 9 bases lay between the germline ends. The CDR3 has 12 amino acids. Looked up from germline, CDR1 is SGHNT and CDR2 is YYREEE (reference sequence). Written as DNA, the CDR3 is TGTGCCAGCAGTTCAGACAGCTACGAGCAGTACTTC. Translation gives CASSSDSYEQYF.

J is TRBJ2-3 and V is TRBV7-3, with 8 bases matching TRBD1. The germline CDR1 and CDR2 sequences are SGHTA and FQGTGA. V was clipped by 4 bases and J by 2 bases; unmatched bases: 5. CDR3 size: 15 residues. CDR3 protein: CASSSLGQATDTQYF. The DNA for the CDR3 is TGTGCCAGCAGCTCATTGGGACAGGCCACAGATACGCAGTATTTT. Together with reference TRBV7-3 and TRBJ2-3, the CDR3 gives the full variable domain: GAGVSQTPSNKVTEKGKYVELRCDPISGHTALYWYRQSLGQGPEFLIYFQGTGAADDSGLPNDRFFAVRPEGSVSTLKIQRTERGDSAVYLCASSSLGQATDTQYFGPGTRLTVL.

This clone was recorded only once. V usage is TRBV13 and J usage is TRBJ2-1, with D possibly matching TRBD1 (6 bases). The germline V gene has CDR1 PRHDT and CDR2 FYEKMQ (reference sequence). The CDR3 runs 12 residues. The ends were cut back, 8 bases at V and 5 bases at J, with 10 bases in the middle. CDR3 loop: CASAQGNNEQFF. CDR3 nucleotides: TGTGCCAGCGCCCAGGGGAACAATGAGCAGTTCTTC.

V is TRBV7-2 and J is TRBJ1-5; D is unclear. CDR3 length equals 15 residues. With 5 bases removed from V and 0 bases from J, the gap between germline ends came to 11 bases. Per the germline V gene, CDR1 is SGHTA and CDR2 is FQGNSA. This CDR3 is CASSIVTGSNQPQHF. The CDR3 region has the DNA TGTGCCAGCAGCATAGTTACGGGTAGCAATCAGCCCCAGCATTTT.

This chain uses TRBV6-1 with TRBJ1-1; D is possibly TRBD1 (5 bases). This CDR3 has 14 residues. With 1 base removed from V and 5 bases from J, the gap between germline ends came to 11 bases. Germline V gives CDR1 MNHNS, CDR2 SASEGT. The CDR3 region has the DNA TGTGCCAGCAGTGAAGTTCCAGGGAATACTGAAGCTTTCTTT. Its translation: CASSEVPGNTEAFF.

This clone came up a few times. V gene TRBV9 combines with J gene TRBJ2-7; the D gene is possibly TRBD2 (5 bases). Trimming took off 4 bases at V and 5 bases at J, with 13 bases between the two ends. The CDR3 sequence is 13 residues long. Germline V gene data show CDR1 as SGDLS and CDR2 as YYNGEE. This CDR3 reads CASSPRTADEQYF. Written as DNA, the CDR3 is TGTGCCAGCAGCCCTAGGACTGCCGACGAGCAGTACTTC.

This chain joins TRBV5-4 and TRBJ2-7; TRBD2 aligns across 9 bases. The V and J ends lost 4 bases and 2 bases, in that order; junction bases with no gene match: 7. Per the germline V gene, CDR1 is SGHNT and CDR2 is YYREEE (reference sequence). CDR3 length: 15 residues. The CDR3: CASSHGLALTYEQYF. Here the CDR3 DNA reads TGTGCCAGCAGCCATGGACTAGCGCTTACCTACGAGCAGTACTTC.

The V call is TRBV25-1, the J call TRBJ1-1; possibly TRBD1 for D (6 bases). Germline lookup yields CDR1 MGHDK and CDR2 SYGVNS. The V and J ends lost 4 bases and 0 bases respectively, with 9 bases between them. CDR3 length: 14 residues. CDR3 bases: TGTGCCAGCAGTGTTGGGGGCGTGAACACTGAAGCTTTCTTT. Translating gives CASSVGGVNTEAFF.

The chain links TRBV7-2 to TRBJ2-1; 10 bases match TRBD2. Per germline, CDR1 SGHTA and CDR2 FQGNSA. There are 15 residues in the CDR3. After removal of 5 bases from V and 7 bases from J, the junction contained 8 bases not matched to a gene. This chain's CDR3 is CASSLLAGVGNEQFF. As DNA, the CDR3 is TGTGCCAGCAGCCTCCTAGCGGGAGTGGGGAATGAGCAGTTCTTC.